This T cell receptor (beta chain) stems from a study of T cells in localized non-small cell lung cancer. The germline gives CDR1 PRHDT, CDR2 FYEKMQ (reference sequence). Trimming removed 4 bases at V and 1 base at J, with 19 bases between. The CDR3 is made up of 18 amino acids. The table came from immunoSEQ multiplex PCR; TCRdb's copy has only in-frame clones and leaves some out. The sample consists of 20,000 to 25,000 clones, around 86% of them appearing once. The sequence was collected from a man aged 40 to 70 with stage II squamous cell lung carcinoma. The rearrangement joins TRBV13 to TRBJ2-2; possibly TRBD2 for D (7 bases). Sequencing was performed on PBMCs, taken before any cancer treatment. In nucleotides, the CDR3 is TGTGCCAGCAGCTCACCCTTAGGGGGAGGGGAGAACACCGGGGAGCTGTTTTTT. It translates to CASSSPLGGGENTGELFF.